This TCR beta chain was observed in a study of T cell changes during pregnancy in multiple sclerosis (dated by TCRdb to the late 2010s). At the level of the whole study: In women with multiple sclerosis, the researchers looked at how the T cell repertoire shifted as pregnancy progressed.

Concerning this clone: The antigen this receptor binds is unknown. Nothing much larger sits one base from this clone, and base qualities are not available.

The library was made by the immunoSEQ multiplex PCR assay. The table comes from immuneACCESS by way of TCRdb, which keeps in-frame sequences with V and J called. Part of the clones is missing from these tables; in studies checked, under half for an unresolved V gene and the rest for unknown reasons. Here the sample has about 100,000 clones; around 92% occur a single time. The leading ten clones occupy over 0.7% of the sample. The specimen was peripheral blood, collected before pregnancy. This receptor was identified in a female donor with multiple sclerosis, enrolled in a pregnancy study.

The CDR3 here reads CASSSGPRNTEAFF. The sequenced DNA: TGTGCCAGCAGCAGCGGGCCCCGGAACACTGAAGCTTTCTTT. The chain employs TRBV7-9 and TRBJ1-1, with the D gene not clear enough to name. V sheds 5 bases and J sheds 1 base, leaving 11 bases between their ends. The germline V gene (reference sequence) specifies SEHNR as CDR1 and FQNEAQ as CDR2. The CDR3 runs 14 residues from the cysteine to the phenylalanine. Only the CDR3 DNA is retained, 42 bases long and in frame from the first base.